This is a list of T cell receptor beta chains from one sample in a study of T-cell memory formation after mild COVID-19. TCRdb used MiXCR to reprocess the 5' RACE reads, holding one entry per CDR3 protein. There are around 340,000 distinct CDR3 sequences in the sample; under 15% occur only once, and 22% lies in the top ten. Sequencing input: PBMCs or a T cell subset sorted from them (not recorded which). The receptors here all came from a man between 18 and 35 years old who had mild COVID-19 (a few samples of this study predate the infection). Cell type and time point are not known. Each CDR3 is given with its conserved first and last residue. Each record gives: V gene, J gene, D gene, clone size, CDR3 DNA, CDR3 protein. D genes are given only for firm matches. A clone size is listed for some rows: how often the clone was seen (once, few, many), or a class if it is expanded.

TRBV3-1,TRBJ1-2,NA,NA,TGTGCCAGCAGCCAAGAGCACTATGGCTACACCTTC,CASSQEHYGYTF
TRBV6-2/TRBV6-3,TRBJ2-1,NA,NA,TGTGCCAGCAGTTACTCGACCCCCCCTGAGCAGTTCTTC,CASSYSTPPEQFF
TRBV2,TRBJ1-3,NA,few,TGTGCCAGCAGTTTAGGGGCGGCGGGAAACACCATATATTTT,CASSLGAAGNTIYF
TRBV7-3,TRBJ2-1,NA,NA,TGTGCCAGCAGCCCGTCACTTTCTGGTGAGCAGTTCTTC,CASSPSLSGEQFF
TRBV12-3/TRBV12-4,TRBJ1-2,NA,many,TGTGCCAGCAGTTTAGGAGATAGCAGGGTGGAAGGCTACACCTTC,CASSLGDSRVEGYTF
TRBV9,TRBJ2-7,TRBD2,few,TGTGCCAGCAGCGTAGGGACTAGCGGGGCCTTCTACGAGCAGTACTTC,CASSVGTSGAFYEQYF
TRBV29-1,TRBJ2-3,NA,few,TGCAGCGGTAAACCAGGGTCGGGAAATACGCAGTATTTT,CSGKPGSGNTQYF
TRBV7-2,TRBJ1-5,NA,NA,TGTGCCAGCAGCTTAGGGCCCCATAGCAATCAGCCCCAGCATTTT,CASSLGPHSNQPQHF
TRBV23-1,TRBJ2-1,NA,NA,TGCGCCAGTCCCGTTCAAGAGACCCAGTTCTTC,CASPVQETQFF
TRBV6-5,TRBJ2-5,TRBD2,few,TGTGCCAGCCACTCGGGTAGCGGGGGGAACCAAGAGACCCAGTACTTC,CASHSGSGGNQETQYF
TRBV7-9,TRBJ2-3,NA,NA,TGTGCCAGCAGCCCACAGGGTCGCCCAGATACGCAGTATTTT,CASSPQGRPDTQYF
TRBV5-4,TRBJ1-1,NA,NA,TGTGCCAGCACTCTGAACGGGAGGACTACTGAAGCTTTCTTT,CASTLNGRTTEAFF
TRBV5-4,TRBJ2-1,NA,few,TGTGCCAGCAGCCGCGGGGACGGACGGGGCTACAATGAGCAGTTCTTC,CASSRGDGRGYNEQFF
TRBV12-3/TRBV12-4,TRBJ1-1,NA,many,TGTGCCAGCAGTTTCGCTAGGGGCACTGAAGCTTTCTTT,CASSFARGTEAFF
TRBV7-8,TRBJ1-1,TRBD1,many,TGTGCCAGCAGCTCTACAGGGGGCGCGGGCACTGAAGCTTTCTTT,CASSSTGGAGTEAFF
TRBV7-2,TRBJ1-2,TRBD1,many,TGTGCCAGCCGACTACCGGGACAGGTCAATGGCTACACCTTC,CASRLPGQVNGYTF
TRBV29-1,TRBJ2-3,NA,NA,TGCAGCGTTGAAGTCGGGGCGTACGGCACAGATACGCAGTATTTT,CSVEVGAYGTDTQYF
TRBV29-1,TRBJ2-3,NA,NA,TGCAGCGTTGAACGGGGAAGGGGGGCCGATACGCAGTATTTT,CSVERGRGADTQYF
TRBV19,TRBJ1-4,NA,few,TGTGCCAGTAGTATTACAGGGATGCAGGAAAAACTGTTTTTT,CASSITGMQEKLFF
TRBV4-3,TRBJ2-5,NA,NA,TGCGCCAGCAGCCGAGAGGGGGTGGGATCCCAAGAGACCCAGTACTTC,CASSREGVGSQETQYF
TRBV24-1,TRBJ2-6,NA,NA,TGTGCCACCAGTGATTCCAGGGCTGGGGCCAACGTCCTGACTTTC,CATSDSRAGANVLTF
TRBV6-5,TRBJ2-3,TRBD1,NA,TGTGCCAGCAGATCCGGGACAGGGGGACCCACCGATACGCAGTATTTT,CASRSGTGGPTDTQYF
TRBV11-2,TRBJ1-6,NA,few,TGTGCCAGCAGCTTAGGGTGGTTCGGTGATTCACCCCTCCACTTT,CASSLGWFGDSPLHF
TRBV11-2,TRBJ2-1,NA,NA,TGTGCCAGCAGTTGGACGGGCAATGAGCAGTTCTTC,CASSWTGNEQFF
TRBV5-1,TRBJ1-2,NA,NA,TGCGCCAGCAGCTTGGCCCCAGGGGCGCGTTATGGCTACACCTTC,CASSLAPGARYGYTF
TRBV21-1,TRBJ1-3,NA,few,TGTGCCAGCAGCAGGCGGGACAGGGGGCTTGGAAACACCATATATTTT,CASSRRDRGLGNTIYF
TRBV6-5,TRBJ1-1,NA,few,TGTGCCAGCAGAAGGGAGGGTGGCACTGAAGCTTTCTTT,CASRREGGTEAFF
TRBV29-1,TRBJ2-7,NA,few,TGCAGCGTTGAAGGGGGCCCCAGCTCCTACGAGCAGTACTTC,CSVEGGPSSYEQYF
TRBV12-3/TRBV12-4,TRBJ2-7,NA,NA,TGTGCCAGCAGCCCATGGGCTGACTACGAGCAGTACTTC,CASSPWADYEQYF
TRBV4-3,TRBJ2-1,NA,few,TGCGCCAGCAGCCAAGTTGGGACTGCCTTTGGCAATGAGCAGATCTTC,CASSQVGTAFGNEQIF
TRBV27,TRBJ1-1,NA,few,TGTGCCAGCATGCCCTCAGGGTCCTCCGTTGAAGCTTTCTTT,CASMPSGSSVEAFF
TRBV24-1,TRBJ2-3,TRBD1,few,TGTGCCACCAGTGATTTGCCGGGACAGGGCACAGATACGCAGTATTTT,CATSDLPGQGTDTQYF
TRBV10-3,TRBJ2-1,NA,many,TGTGCCATCAGTGTGGGTAATGAGCAGTTCTTC,CAISVGNEQFF
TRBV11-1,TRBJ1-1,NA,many,TGTGCCAGCAGCCTGGACAGAGGTGAAGCTTTCTTT,CASSLDRGEAFF
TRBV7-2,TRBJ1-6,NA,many,TGTGCCGTAGGGGCACAGTATTCACCCCTCCACTTT,CAVGAQYSPLHF
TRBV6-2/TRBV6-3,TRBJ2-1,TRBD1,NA,TGTGCCAGTGACCGGGACAGGGGCGCTCATGAGCAGTTCTTC,CASDRDRGAHEQFF
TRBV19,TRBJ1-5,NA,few,TGTGCCAGCCGACAGGCGAATCAGCCCCAGCATTTT,CASRQANQPQHF
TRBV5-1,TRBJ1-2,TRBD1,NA,TGCGCCAGCAGCACCTCCGGGACAGGGGAAGGCTACACCTTC,CASSTSGTGEGYTF
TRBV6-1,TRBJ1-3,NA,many,TGTGCCAGCAGTGAACAGGGTGGAAACACCATATATTTT,CASSEQGGNTIYF
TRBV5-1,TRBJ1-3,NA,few,TGCGCCAGCAGCTTGGCGGGTATTGGAAACACCATATATTTT,CASSLAGIGNTIYF
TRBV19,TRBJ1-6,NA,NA,TGTGCCAGTAGTCTTTACGCCGGCTATAATTCACCCCTCCACTTT,CASSLYAGYNSPLHF
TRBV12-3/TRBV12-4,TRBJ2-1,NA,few,TGTGCCAGCAGTCTCGGAAACCCTCCCTACGGTGAGCAGTTCTTC,CASSLGNPPYGEQFF
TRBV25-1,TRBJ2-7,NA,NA,TGTGCCAGCAGTGTTGCCCTCGAGCAGTACTTC,CASSVALEQYF